The clone carrying this TCR beta chain has just one count. These data belong to a study of blood T cell repertoires in COVID-19. Across the whole study: Researchers got acute and convalescent COVID-19 samples from the United States, Italy and Spain. T cells, B-cell-depleted T cells, or PBMCs supplied cDNA or gDNA.

Study processing details: Estimation of nucleated cell counts was performed using reference gene primer amplification. Sequenced by immunoSEQ multiplex PCR; TCRdb stores in-frame clones only, minus some. That table furnishes V, J and clone size, whereas the DNA furnished D and trimming. The repertoire consists of about 71,000 clones, with approximately 90% occurring once and the leading ten covering just over 5%. J was trimmed by 9 bases and V by 6 bases; bases with no gene match: 14. This CDR3 is built from 15 residues. Germline V gene sequence: CDR1 MNHEY, CDR2 SMNVEV (reference sequence). The chain has TRBV27 and TRBJ1-1; 9 bases agree with TRBD1. The clonotype originates from a woman aged 18-35 years with acute or convalescent COVID-19. The sample comprised peripheral blood. CDR3 nucleotide sequence: TGTGCCAGCAGACCATCCATAGACAGGGGGGTTAAAGCTTTCTTT. This gives the protein CASRPSIDRGVKAFF.